This TCR beta chain was observed in a study of T cell responses to AZD1222 COVID-19 vaccine. General study results and limits: At 160-218 and 743-854, vaccine-associated CD4 TCRs were dominant, and they spanned spike.

Repertoires were generated with immunoSEQ multiplex PCR, while TCRdb's copy carries only in-frame clones and drops some. The sample carries about 270,000 clones, around 93% recorded once. With 1 base removed from V and 8 bases from J, the gap between germline ends came to 8 bases. Germline lookup yields CDR1 LGHDT and CDR2 YNNKEL (reference sequence). The CDR3 runs to 12 residues. Comment on this clone: Its antigen is unidentified.

The sequences come from peripheral blood, collected 28 days after the second AZD1222 dose. The TCR comes from an adult who received the AZD1222 COVID-19 vaccine. This chain joins TRBV3-1 (or the pseudogene TRBV3-2) and TRBJ1-2; D remains unclear. CDR3 coding DNA: TGTGCCAGCAGCCAAGCCCCCTGGGGCTACACCTTC. Protein product: CASSQAPWGYTF.